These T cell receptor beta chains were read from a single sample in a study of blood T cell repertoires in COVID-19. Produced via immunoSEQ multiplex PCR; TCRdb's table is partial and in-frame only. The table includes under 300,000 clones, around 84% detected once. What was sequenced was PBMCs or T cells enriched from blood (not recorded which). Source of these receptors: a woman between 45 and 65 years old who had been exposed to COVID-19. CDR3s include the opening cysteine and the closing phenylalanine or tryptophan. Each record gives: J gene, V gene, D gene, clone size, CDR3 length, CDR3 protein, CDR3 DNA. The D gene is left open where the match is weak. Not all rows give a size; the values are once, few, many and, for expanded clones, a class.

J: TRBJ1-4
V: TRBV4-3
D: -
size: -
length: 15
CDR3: CASSQDPGVNEKLFF
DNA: TGCGCCAGCAGCCAAGACCCAGGGGTTAATGAAAAACTGTTTTTT

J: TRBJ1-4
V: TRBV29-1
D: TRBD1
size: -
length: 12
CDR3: CSVTRGDEKLFF
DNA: TGCAGCGTTACCAGGGGGGATGAAAAACTGTTTTTT

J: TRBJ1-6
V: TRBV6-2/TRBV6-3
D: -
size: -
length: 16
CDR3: CASSYSDRPYNSPLHF
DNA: TGTGCCAGCAGTTACTCGGACAGACCCTATAATTCACCCCTCCACTTT

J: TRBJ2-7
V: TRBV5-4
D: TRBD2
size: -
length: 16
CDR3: CASSPAGLAGPSEQYF
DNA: TGTGCCAGCAGCCCAGCCGGACTAGCGGGGCCGAGTGAGCAGTACTTC

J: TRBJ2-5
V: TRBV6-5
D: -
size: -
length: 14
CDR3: CASRPQGFQETQYF
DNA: TGTGCCAGCAGACCACAGGGATTCCAAGAGACCCAGTACTTC

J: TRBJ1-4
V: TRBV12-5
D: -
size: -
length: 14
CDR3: CASALSQFNEKLFF
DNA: TGTGCTAGTGCCCTTTCTCAGTTTAATGAAAAACTGTTTTTT

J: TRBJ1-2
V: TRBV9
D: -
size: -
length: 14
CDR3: CASSPSGRGGSYTF
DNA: TGTGCCAGCAGCCCATCAGGGAGGGGAGGAAGCTACACCTTC

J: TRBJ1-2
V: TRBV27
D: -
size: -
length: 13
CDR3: CASRQGFNYGYTF
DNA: TGTGCCAGCAGACAGGGTTTTAACTATGGCTACACCTTC

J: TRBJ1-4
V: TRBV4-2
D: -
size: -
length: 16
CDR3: CASSQDYRSRREKLFF
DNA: TGTGCCAGCAGCCAAGATTACAGAAGTAGGCGTGAAAAACTGTTTTTT

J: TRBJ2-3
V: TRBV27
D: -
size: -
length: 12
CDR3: CASSPGGDTQYF
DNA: TGTGCCAGCAGCCCCGGAGGGGATACGCAGTATTTT

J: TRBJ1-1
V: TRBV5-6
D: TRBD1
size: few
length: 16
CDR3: CASSFTTGPTNTEAFF
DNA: TGTGCCAGCAGCTTCACGACAGGGCCTACAAACACTGAAGCTTTCTTT

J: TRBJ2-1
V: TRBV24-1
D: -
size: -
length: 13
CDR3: CATSDMDDSEQFF
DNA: TGTGCCACCAGTGATATGGACGACAGTGAGCAGTTCTTC

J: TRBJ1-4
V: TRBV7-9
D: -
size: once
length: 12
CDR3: CASSFLGGELFF
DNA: TGTGCCAGCAGTTTCCTGGGGGGGGAACTGTTTTTT

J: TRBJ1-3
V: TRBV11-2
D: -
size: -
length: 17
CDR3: CASSFEGSRFSGNTIYF
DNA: TGTGCCAGCAGCTTCGAGGGCAGTCGCTTCTCTGGAAACACCATATATTTT

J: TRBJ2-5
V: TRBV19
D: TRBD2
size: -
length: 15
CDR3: CASTRTGGRGETQYF
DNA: TGTGCCAGTACTCGTACGGGGGGGCGTGGGGAGACCCAGTACTTC

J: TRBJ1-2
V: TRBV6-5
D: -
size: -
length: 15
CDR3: CASRGGQSEAYGYTF
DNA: TGTGCCAGCAGGGGTGGACAGAGCGAGGCCTATGGCTACACCTTC

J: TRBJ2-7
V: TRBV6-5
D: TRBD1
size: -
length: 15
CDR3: CASSYRRDRAHEQYF
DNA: TGTGCCAGCAGCTACCGTAGGGACAGGGCCCACGAGCAGTACTTC

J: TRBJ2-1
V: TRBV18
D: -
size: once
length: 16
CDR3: CASSPNQGAGYNEQFF
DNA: TGTGCCAGCTCACCAAATCAAGGGGCTGGCTATAACGAGCAGTTCTTC

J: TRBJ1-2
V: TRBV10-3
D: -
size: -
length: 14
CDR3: CAISSGGVGYGYTF
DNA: TGTGCCATCTCATCGGGGGGGGTAGGGTATGGCTACACCTTC

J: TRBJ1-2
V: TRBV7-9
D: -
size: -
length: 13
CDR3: CASSLGPVYGYTF
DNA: TGTGCCAGCAGCTTAGGCCCGGTGTATGGCTACACCTTC

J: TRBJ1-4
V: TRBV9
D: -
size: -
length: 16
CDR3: CASSVATGAGKGELFF
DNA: TGTGCCAGCAGCGTAGCAACGGGTGCCGGGAAGGGGGAACTGTTTTTT

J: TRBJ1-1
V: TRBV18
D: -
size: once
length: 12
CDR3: CASSPGGYEAFF
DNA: TGTGCCAGCTCACCGGGGGGGTATGAAGCTTTCTTT

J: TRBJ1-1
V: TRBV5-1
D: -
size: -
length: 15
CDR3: CASSFTVTRDTEAFF
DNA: TGCGCCAGCAGCTTCACGGTTACTAGGGACACTGAAGCTTTCTTT

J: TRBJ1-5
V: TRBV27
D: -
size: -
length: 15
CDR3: CASSQSSTANQPQHF
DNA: TGTGCCAGCAGTCAATCCTCGACAGCTAATCAGCCCCAGCATTTT

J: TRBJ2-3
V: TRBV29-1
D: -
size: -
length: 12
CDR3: CSVGRGTDTQYF
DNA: TGCAGCGTTGGGAGGGGTACAGATACGCAGTATTTT